Listed here is a single T cell receptor beta chain. These data come from a study of T cells in Graves' hyperthyroidism and ophthalmopathy. Amplified TCR beta CDR3 regions derived from RNA transcripts. TCR CDR3 regions were first amplified by RT-PCR with HTBI primers. TCRdb called the multiplex PCR reads again in MiXCR, with one record for every CDR3 protein. The table has around 690,000 distinct CDR3 sequences, roughly 17% seen once. The specimen was blood. The source of this sequence is a man aged 45-65 years with Graves' hyperthyroidism.

CDR3 residues: CATAFGQISSPLHF. CDR3 sequence (DNA): TGTGCCACCGCTTTTGGACAGATCAGTTCACCCCTCCACTTT. The chain uses TRBV10-3 and TRBJ1-6; tentatively, D is TRBD1 (6 bases). V gave up 10 bases and J gave up 9 bases, with 19 bases separating them. Germline V gives CDR1 ENHRY, CDR2 SYGVKD. The CDR3 has 14 amino acids.